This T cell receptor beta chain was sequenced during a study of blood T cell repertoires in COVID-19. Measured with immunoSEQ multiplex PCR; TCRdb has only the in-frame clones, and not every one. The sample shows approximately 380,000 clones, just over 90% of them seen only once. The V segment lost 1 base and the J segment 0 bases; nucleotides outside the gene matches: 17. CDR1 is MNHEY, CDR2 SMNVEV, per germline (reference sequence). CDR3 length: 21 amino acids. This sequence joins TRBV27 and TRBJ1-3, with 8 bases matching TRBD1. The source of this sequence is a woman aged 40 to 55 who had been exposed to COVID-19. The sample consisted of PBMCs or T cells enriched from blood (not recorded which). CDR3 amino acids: CASSLFPPGQVFGISGNTIYF. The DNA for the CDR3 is TGTGCCAGCAGTTTATTTCCACCGGGACAGGTATTTGGTATCTCTGGAAACACCATATATTTT.